This T cell receptor (beta chain) was observed in a study of Ad26.COV2.S vaccination and SARS-CoV-2 variants. As for this clone: Its specificity is not known. One end of the junction varies from germline; a read error may be responsible.

Some clones are missing from TCRdb's copy, which holds only in-frame ones; the method was immunoSEQ multiplex PCR. The table records almost 400,000 clones, 70% to 90% of them present only once. General study results and limits: Vaccine recipients surpassed placebo recipients in spike-specific TCR breadth.

Treatment specified: roughly 18 received Ad26.COV2.S at low or high dose, single or two shots; 5 received placebo; per-sample allocation not given. Sampling occurred on day 63 after the first vaccine or placebo injection. This sample comprised peripheral blood, obtained in a trial of Ad26.COV2.S vaccine versus placebo. This receptor was taken from a person aged 18 to 65 who received the Ad26.COV2.S COVID-19 vaccine or a placebo.

The chain's CDR3 is CASSGRLGKWDF. CDR3 in DNA: TGTGCCAGCAGCGGACGACTGGGGAAGTGGGACTTC. The J gene is TRBJ2-7, the V gene TRBV11-3; D gene ambiguous. The CDR3 is made up of 12 amino acids. The V gene's germline CDR1 is SGHNT and CDR2 YENEEA. Together with reference TRBV11-3 and TRBJ2-7, the CDR3 gives the full variable domain: EAGVVQSPRYKIIEKKQPVAFWCNPISGHNTLYWYLQNLGQGPELLIRYENEEAVDDSQLPKDRFSAERLKGVDSTLKIQPAELGDSAVYLCASSGRLGKWDFGPGTRLTVT.